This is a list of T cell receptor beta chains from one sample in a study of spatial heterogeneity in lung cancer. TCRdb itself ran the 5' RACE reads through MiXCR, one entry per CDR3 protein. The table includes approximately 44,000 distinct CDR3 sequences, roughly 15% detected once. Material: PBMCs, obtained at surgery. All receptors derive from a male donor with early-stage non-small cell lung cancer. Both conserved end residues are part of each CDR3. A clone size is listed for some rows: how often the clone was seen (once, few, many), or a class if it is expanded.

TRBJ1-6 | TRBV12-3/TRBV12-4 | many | CASSLGVSLHF
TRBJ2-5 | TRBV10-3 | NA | CAIRAGGGEETQYF
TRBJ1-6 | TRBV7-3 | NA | CASSNRGNSPLHF
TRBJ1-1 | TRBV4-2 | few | CASSQGDGRDMNTEAFF
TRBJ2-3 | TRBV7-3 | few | CASSLKVAGSADTQYF
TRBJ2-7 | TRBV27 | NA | CASSLYRRGLGEQYF
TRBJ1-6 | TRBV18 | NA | CASSPYDRNNSPLHF
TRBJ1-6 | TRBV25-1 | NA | CASSQQHNSPLHF
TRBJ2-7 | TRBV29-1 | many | CSVATSSYEQYF
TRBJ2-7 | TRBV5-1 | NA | CASRKGDRRYEQYF
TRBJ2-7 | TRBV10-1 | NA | CASSETTGSRKRGQYF
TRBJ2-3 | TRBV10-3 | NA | CAISPGQRADTQYF
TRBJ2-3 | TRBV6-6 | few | CASTRLAGVTTDTQYF
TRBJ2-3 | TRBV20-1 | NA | CSAHRGLGTDTQYF
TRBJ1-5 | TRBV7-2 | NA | CASSYATDQPQHF
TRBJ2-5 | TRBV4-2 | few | CASSQDSGGYRETQYF
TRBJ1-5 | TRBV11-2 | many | CASSLDRDQPQHF
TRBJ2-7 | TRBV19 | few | CASSIGSGPWDEQYF
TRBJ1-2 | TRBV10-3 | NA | CAISELRDSYGYTF
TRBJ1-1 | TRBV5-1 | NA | CDSSLEGRTEAFF
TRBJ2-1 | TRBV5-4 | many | CASIRASGGASEQFF
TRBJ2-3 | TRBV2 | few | CATLRGQGAVTQYF
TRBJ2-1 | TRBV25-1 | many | CASSGSNEQFF
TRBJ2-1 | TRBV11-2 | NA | CASSFGTGQFF
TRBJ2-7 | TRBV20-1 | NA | CSASRGAPYEQYF
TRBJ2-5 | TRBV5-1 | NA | CASSLVGSQETQYF
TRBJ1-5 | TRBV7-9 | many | CASSTDRGNQPQHF
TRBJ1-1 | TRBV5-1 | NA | CASSVQGAEAEAFF
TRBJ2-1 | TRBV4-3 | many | CASSQDLLGLAGNNEQFF
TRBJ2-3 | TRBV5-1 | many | CASMSGGPTDTQYF
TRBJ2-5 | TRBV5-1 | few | CASSLQGEETQYF
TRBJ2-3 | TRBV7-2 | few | CASSQELTDTQYF
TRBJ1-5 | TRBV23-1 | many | CARETCCNQPQHF
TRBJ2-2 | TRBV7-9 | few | CASTLTGSNTGELFF
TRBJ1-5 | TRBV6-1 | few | CASSGLGEQPQHF
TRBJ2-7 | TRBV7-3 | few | CASSPIGQGFNEQYF
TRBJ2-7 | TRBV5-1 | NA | CASSLRGRGHEQYF
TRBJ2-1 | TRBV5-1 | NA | CASSLAIDGEQFF
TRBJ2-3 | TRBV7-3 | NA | CASSLQGLSTDTQYF
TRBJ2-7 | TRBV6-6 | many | CASGWEGGHEQYF
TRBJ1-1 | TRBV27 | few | CASSSPTVDTEAFF
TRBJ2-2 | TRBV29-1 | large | CSVERTNTGELFF
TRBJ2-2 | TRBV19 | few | CASTNLRAGELFF
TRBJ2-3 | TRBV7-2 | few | CASSFFGQGAGDTQYF
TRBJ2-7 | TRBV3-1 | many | CASSQGDRGFYEQYF
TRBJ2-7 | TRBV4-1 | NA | CASSHIGLYYEQYF
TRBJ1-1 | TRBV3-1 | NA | CASNLGQGSEAFF
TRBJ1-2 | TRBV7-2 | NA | CASSLEGDRSGYTF
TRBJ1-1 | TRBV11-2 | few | CASSRYNTEAFF
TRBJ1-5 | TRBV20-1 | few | CSALGTDNQPQHF